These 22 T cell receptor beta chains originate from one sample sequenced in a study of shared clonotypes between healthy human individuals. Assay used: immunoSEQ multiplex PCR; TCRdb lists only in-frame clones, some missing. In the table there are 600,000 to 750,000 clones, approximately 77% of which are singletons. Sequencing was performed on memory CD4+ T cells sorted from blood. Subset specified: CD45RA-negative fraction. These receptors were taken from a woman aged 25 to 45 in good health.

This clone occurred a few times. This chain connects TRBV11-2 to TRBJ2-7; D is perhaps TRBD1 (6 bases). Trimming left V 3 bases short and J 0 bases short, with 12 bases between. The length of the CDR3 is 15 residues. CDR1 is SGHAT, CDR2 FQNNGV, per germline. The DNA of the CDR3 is TGTGCCAGCAGCTTTGGGACAACCCTCTCCTACGAGCAGTACTTC. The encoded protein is CASSFGTTLSYEQYF.

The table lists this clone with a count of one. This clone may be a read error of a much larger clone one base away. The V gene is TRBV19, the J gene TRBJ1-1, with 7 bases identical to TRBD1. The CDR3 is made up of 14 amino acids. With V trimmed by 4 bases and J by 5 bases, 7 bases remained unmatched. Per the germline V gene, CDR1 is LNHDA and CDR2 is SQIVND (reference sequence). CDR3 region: CASSTVPGGTEAFF. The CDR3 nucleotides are TGTGCCAGTAGTACAGTACCAGGGGGGACTGAAGCTTTCTTT.

The CDR3 here is CASSYSNQGSSGYTF. In nucleotides, the CDR3 is TGTGCCAGCAGTTACTCGAATCAGGGTTCAAGTGGCTACACCTTC. The chain employs TRBV6-5 and TRBJ1-2, with D perhaps TRBD1 (5 bases). CDR1 is MNHEY, CDR2 SVGAGI, per germline. Trimming took 0 bases from V and 7 from J, leaving 15 bases between them. The CDR3 length is 15 residues.

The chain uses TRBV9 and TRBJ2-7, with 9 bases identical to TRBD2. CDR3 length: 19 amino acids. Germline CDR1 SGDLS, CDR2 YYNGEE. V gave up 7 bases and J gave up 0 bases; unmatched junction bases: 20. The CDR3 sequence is CASGTFVVGSSGNSYEQYF. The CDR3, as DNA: TGTGCCAGCGGAACCTTCGTTGTGGGGTCTAGCGGGAACTCCTACGAGCAGTACTTC.

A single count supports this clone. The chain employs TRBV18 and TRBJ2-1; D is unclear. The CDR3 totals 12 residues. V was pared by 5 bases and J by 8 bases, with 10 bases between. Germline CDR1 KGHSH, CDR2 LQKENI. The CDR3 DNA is TGTGCCAGCTCAGCATACCTTGATGAGCAGTTCTTC. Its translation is CASSAYLDEQFF.

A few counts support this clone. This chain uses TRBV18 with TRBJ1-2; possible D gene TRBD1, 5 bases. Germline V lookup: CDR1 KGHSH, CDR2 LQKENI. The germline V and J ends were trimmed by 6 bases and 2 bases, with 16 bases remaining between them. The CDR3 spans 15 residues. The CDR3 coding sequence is TGTGCCAGCTCGCGATCCCAGACAGAGAACTATGGCTACACCTTC. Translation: CASSRSQTENYGYTF. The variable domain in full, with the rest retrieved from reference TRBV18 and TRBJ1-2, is NAGVMQNPRHLVRRRGQEARLRCSPMKGHSHVYWYRQLPEEGLKFMVYLQKENIIDESGMPKERFSAEFPKEGPSILRIQQVVRGDSAAYFCASSRSQTENYGYTFGSGTRLTVV.

In DNA, the CDR3 is TGTGCCAGTAGCCGATGGACTAGCTCCGGGGAGCTGTTTTTT. It codes for CASSRWTSSGELFF. V is TRBV19 and J is TRBJ2-2, with TRBD2 identical over 8 bases. The germline V gene has CDR1 LNHDA and CDR2 SQIVND (reference sequence). The V segment lost 6 bases and the J segment 6 bases; nucleotides outside the gene matches: 6. CDR3 length: 14 amino acids.

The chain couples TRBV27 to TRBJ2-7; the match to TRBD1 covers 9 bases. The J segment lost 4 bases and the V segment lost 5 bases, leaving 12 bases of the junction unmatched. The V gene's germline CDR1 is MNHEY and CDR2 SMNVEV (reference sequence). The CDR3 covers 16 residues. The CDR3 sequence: CASSRTDRGSLYEQYF. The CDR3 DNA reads TGTGCCAGCAGTCGCACCGACAGGGGGAGCCTTTACGAGCAGTACTTC.

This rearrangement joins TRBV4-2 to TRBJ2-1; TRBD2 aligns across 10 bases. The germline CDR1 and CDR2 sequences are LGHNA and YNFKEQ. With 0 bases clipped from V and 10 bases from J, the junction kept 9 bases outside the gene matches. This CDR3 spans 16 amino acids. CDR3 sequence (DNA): TGTGCCAGCAGCCAAGACCCAGCGGGAGGGCCCCGCGAGCAGTTCTTC. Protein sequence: CASSQDPAGGPREQFF.

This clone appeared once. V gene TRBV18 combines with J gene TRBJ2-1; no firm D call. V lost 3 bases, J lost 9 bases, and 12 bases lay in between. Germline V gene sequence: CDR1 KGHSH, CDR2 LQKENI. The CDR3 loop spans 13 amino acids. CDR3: CASSPAALGEQFF. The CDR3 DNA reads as TGTGCCAGCTCACCGGCGGCACTCGGTGAGCAGTTCTTC.

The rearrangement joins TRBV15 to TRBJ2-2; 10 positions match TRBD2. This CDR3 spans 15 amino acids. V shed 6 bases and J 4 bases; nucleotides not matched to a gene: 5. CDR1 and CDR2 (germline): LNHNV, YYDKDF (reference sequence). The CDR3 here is CATRSAGGPTGELFF. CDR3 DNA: TGTGCCACCAGATCAGCGGGAGGGCCCACCGGGGAGCTGTTTTTT.

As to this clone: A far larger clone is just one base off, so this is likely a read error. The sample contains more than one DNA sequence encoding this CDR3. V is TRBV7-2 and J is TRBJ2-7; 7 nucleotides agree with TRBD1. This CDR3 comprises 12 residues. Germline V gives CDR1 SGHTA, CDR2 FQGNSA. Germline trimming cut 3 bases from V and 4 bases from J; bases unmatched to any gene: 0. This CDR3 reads CASSLTGYEQYF. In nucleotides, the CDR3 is TGTGCCAGCAGCTTGACAGGGTACGAGCAGTACTTC.

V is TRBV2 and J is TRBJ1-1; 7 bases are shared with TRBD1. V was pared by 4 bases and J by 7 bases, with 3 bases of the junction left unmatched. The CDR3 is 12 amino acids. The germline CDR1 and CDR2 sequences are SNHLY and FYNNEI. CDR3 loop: CASSAQGNEAFF. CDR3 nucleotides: TGTGCCAGCAGTGCACAGGGGAATGAAGCTTTCTTT.

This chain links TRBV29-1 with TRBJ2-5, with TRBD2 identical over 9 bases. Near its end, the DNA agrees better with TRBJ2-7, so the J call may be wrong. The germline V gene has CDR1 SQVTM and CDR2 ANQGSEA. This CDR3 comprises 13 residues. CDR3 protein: CSGGAGGGYEQYF. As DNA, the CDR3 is TGCAGCGGGGGAGCGGGAGGAGGATACGAGCAGTACTTC.

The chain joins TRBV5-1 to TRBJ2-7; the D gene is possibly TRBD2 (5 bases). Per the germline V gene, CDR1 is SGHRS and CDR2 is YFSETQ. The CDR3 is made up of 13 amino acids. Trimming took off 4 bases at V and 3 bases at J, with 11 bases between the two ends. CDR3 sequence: CASSPRGNYEQYF. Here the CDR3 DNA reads TGCGCCAGCAGCCCGCGAGGGAACTACGAGCAGTACTTC.

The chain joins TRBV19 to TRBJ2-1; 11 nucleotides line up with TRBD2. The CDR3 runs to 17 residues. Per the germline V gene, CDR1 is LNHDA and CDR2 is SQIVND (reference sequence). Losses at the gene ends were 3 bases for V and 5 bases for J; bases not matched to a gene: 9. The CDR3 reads CASSISSGRTLNNEQFF. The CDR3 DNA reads TGTGCCAGTAGTATTTCTAGCGGGAGGACATTGAACAATGAGCAGTTCTTC. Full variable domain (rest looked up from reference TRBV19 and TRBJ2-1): DGGITQSPKYLFRKEGQNVTLSCEQNLNHDAMYWYRQDPGQGLRLIYYSQIVNDFQKGDIAEGYSVSREKKESFPLTVTSAQKNPTAFYLCASSISSGRTLNNEQFFGPGTRLTVL.

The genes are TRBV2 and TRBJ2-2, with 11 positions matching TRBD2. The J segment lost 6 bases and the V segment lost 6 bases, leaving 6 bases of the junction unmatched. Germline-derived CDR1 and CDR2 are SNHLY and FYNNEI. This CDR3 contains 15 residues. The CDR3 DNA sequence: TGTGCCAGCAGCGGACTAGCGGGCGTACCCGGGGAGCTGTTTTTT. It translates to CASSGLAGVPGELFF.

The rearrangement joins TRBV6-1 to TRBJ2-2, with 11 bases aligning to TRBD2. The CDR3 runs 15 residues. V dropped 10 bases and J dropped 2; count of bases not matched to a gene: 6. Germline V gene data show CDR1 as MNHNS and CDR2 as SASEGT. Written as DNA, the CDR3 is TGTGCCATCCCCGGGACTAGCGGTAACACCGGGGAGCTGTTTTTT. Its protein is CAIPGTSGNTGELFF.

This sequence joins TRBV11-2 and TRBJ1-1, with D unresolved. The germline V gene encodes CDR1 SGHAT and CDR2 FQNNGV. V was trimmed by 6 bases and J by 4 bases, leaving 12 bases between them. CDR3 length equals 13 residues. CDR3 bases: TGTGCCAGCAGAGCAAGCTTAGGCACTGAAGCTTTCTTT. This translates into CASRASLGTEAFF.

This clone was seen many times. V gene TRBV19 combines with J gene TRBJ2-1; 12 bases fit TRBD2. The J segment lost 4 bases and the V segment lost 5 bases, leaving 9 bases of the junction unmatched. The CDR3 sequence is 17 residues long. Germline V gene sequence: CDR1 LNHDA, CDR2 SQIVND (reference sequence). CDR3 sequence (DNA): TGTGCCAGTAGTGCCGGGACTAGCGGGCGAGTTTACAATGAGCAGTTCTTC. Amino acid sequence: CASSAGTSGRVYNEQFF. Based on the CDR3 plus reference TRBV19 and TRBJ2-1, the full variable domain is DGGITQSPKYLFRKEGQNVTLSCEQNLNHDAMYWYRQDPGQGLRLIYYSQIVNDFQKGDIAEGYSVSREKKESFPLTVTSAQKNPTAFYLCASSAGTSGRVYNEQFFGPGTRLTVL.

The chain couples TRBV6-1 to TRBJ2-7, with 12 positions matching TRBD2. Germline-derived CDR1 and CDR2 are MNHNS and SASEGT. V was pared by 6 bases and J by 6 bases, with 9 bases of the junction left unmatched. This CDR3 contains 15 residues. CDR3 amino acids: CASSPGLAGLREQYF. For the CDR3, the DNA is TGTGCCAGCAGCCCTGGACTAGCGGGATTACGCGAGCAGTACTTC.

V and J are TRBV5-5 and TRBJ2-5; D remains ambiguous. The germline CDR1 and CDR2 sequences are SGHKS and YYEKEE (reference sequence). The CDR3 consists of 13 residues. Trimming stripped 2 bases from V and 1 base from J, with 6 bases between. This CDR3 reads CASSFGSQETQYF. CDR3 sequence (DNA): TGTGCCAGCAGCTTCGGCAGCCAAGAGACCCAGTACTTC.